This TCR beta chain was obtained from a study of PD-L1 blockade in urothelial cancer (dated by TCRdb to 2017 to 2019). As for the study more broadly: All patients started therapy around 2014 and received atezolizumab 1,200 mg intravenously every 3 weeks. An ECOG performance status of 0 or 1 was recorded for the patients, and 0 to 3 prior chemotherapy regimens had been received by the patients. Twenty-nine patients had pretreatment blood TCR-seq, some 25 had at least one posttreatment blood collection, and some 25 had tumor TCR-seq. Pretreatment tumor samples and matched peripheral blood, collected serially before and after atezolizumab treatment, underwent TCR sequencing. Twenty-five of 29 patients were identified as males with urothelial cancer of bladder origin, and a prior smoking history was reported by 18 of 29 patients. Durable clinical benefit was defined as progression-free survival longer than 6 months, and TCR features were also tested against progression-free and overall survival. In the same patients, pretreatment tumors underwent whole exome sequencing and RNA sequencing in addition to TCR sequencing. The study, an exploratory multi-omic analysis, examined somatic, immune and clinical correlates of response to PD-L1 blockade with atezolizumab in urothelial cancer. Some ten patients reached durable clinical benefit, while 15 to 25 patients did not. Blood samples were analyzed at 3 weeks after treatment start (second dose) and at 6 weeks after treatment start. Blood samples gave median yields of about 140,000 T cells and 82,636 unique TCRs, along with a median clonality of around 0.08. General conclusions and limits of the study: Because the sample size was small (n of about 30) and many exploratory analyses were performed, the results are intended to be hypothesis-generating. At 3 weeks after the start of treatment, tumor-associated TCR clones in peripheral blood had expanded more in patients with durable benefit (n ≈ 22, p = 0.022). Improved progression-free and overall survival was found to be associated with pretreatment peripheral blood TCR clonality below the median.

As concerns this clone: Its recognized antigen is unknown. No much larger clone is present one base from it, and per-base qualities are unavailable.

The sample's time point, from its label and the paper: pretreatment peripheral blood. The cohort comprised around 31 patients with locally advanced or metastatic urothelial carcinoma treated at Memorial Sloan Kettering on a trial protocol. Peripheral blood mononuclear cells were collected from each patient pretreatment and during treatment, giving between 1 and 8 total time points per patient. The Qiagen DNeasy Blood extraction kit was used to purify genomic DNA from total PBMCs and tumor samples. PBMCs were collected pretreatment and during treatment, and were isolated and stored as previously described. To estimate absolute template abundance from read counts, synthetic TCR analog templates were spiked into each PCR. The immunoSEQ assay was used to amplify TCRbeta CDR3 regions from genomic DNA with bias-controlled V and J gene primers. Sequencing of rearranged TCRbeta segments was done at approximately 20X coverage. Concerning the study's data processing: Clustering was used to correct sequencing errors, and CDR3s were annotated against IMGT so that V, D and J genes could be assigned. Out-of-frame and stop-codon sequences were excluded, and only productive TCRbeta rearrangements were used in downstream analyses. Clonality was calculated as one minus the Shannon entropy normalized by the log of the number of unique productive sequences. Clones differing between time points or between blood and tumor were identified using Fisher's exact test with Benjamini-Hochberg correction, with an adjusted p below 0.01 applied as the threshold. Drawn from immuneACCESS, this table holds only the in-frame rearrangements with V and J called that TCRdb kept. Clones are partly lost; checked studies trace under half to an unresolved V gene and leave the rest unexplained. V and J calls and clone size come straight from that table; D and trimming were deduced from the DNA. This sample is represented by roughly 95,000 clones; around 86% of them were singletons. The top ten clones comprise roughly 2% of the sample.

CDR1 MNHEY and CDR2 SMNVEV were looked up in the germline V gene (reference sequence). Taken from cysteine to phenylalanine, the CDR3 has 14 residues. Only CDR3 DNA is held: 42 bases, read in frame from base 1. The junction shows trimming of 3 bases on V and 4 bases on J, plus 10 bases between the germline ends. The TCR sequence derives from a man in his sixties with urothelial cancer. The input for sequencing was PBMCs, taken around atezolizumab (anti-PD-L1) treatment. Recombination connected TRBV27 to TRBJ1-5; no confident D gene assignment can be made. The CDR3 here reads CASSFVAGNQPQHF. The DNA is as follows: TGTGCCAGCAGTTTTGTGGCGGGGAATCAGCCCCAGCATTTT.